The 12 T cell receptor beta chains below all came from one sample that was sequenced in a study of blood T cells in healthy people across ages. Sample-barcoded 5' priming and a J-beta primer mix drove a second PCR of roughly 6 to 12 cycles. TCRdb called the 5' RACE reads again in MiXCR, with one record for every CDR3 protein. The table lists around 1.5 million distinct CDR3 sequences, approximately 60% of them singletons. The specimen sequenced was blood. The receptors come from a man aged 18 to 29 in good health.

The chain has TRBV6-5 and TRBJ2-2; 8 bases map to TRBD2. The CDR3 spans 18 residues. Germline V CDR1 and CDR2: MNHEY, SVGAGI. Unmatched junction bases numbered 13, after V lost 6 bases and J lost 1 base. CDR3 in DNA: TGTGCCAGCAGCTACCCCAACGGGAGGGGAGGGAACACCGGGGAGCTGTTTTTT. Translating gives CASSYPNGRGGNTGELFF.

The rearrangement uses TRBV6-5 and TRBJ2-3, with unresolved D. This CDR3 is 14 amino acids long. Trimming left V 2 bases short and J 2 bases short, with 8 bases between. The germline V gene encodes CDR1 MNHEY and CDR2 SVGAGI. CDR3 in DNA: TGTGCCAGCAGTTACCCTCGACTCACAGATACGCAGTATTTT. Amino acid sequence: CASSYPRLTDTQYF.

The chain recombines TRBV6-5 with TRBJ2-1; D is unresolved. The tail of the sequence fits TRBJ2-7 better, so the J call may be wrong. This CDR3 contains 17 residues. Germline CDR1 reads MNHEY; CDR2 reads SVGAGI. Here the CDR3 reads CASSYTDPIFSYNEQYF. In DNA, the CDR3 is TGTGCCAGCAGTTACACCGACCCAATCTTCTCCTACAATGAGCAGTACTTC.

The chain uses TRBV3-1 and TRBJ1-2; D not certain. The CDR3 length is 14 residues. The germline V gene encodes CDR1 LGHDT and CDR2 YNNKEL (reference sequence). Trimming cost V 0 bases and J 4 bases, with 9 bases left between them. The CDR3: CASSQEPEFYGYTF. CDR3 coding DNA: TGTGCCAGCAGCCAAGAACCGGAATTCTATGGCTACACCTTC.

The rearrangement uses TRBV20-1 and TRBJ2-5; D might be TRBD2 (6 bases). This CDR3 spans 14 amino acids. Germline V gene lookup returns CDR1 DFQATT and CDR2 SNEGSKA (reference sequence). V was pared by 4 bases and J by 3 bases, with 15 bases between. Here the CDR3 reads CSAIPGLTEETQYF. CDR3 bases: TGCAGTGCTATCCCGGGACTTACGGAAGAGACCCAGTACTTC.

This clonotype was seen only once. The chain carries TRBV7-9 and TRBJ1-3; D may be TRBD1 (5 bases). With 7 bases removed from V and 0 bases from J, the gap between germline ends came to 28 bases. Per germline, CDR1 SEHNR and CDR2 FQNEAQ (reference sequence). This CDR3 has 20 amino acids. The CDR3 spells CASTLGDSYTIRDSGNTIYF. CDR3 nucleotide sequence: TGTGCCAGCACCCTTGGAGACAGCTACACCATACGAGACTCTGGAAACACCATATATTTT.

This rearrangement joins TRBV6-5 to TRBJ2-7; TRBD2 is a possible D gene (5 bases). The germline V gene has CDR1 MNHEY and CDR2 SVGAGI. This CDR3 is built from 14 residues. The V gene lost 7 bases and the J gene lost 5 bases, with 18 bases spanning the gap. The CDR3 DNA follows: TGTGCCAGCACCGATAGCCCGGGGATCCACGAGCAGTACTTC. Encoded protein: CASTDSPGIHEQYF.

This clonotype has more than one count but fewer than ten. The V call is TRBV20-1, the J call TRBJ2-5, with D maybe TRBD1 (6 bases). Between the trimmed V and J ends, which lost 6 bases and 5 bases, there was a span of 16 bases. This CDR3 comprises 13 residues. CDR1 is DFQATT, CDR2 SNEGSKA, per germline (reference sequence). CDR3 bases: TGCAGTGCCGAAATGGACAGTATCGAGACCCAGTACTTC. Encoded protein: CSAEMDSIETQYF.

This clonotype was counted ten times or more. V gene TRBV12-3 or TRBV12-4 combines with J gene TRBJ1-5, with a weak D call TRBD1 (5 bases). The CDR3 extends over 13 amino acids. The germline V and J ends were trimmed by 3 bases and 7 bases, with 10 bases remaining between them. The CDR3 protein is CASSFGGGQPQHF. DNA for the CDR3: TGTGCCAGCAGTTTCGGGGGAGGCCAGCCCCAGCATTTT.

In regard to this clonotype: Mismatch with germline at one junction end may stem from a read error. The CDR3: CASSQNRGFNQPRHF. CDR3 in DNA: TGTGCCAGCAGTCAGAACAGGGGGTTTAATCAGCCCCGGCATTTT. The chain has TRBV28 and TRBJ1-5, with 8 bases lining up with TRBD1. CDR3 length equals 15 residues. The germline CDR1 and CDR2 sequences are MDHEN and SYDVKM.

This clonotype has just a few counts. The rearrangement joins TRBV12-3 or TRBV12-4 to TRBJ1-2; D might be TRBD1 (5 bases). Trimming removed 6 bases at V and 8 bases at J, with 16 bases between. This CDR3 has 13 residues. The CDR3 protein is CASSRQRSMGYTF. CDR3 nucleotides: TGTGCCAGCAGCAGACAGCGATCTATGGGCTACACCTTC.

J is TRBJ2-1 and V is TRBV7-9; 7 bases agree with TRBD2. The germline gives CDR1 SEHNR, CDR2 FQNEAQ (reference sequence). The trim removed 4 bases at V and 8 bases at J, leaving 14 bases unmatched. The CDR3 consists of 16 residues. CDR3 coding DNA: TGTGCCAGCAGCTACCGCCGGGGGAGGGGTTTTGATGAGCAGTTCTTC. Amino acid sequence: CASSYRRGRGFDEQFF.